The 13 T cell receptor beta chains presented below share a single source sample, sequenced in a study of blood T cell repertoires in COVID-19. Measured with immunoSEQ multiplex PCR; TCRdb has only the in-frame clones, and not every one. The table lists around 140,000 clones, over 75% of them singletons. The sequencing sample was made of peripheral blood. These receptors all come from a human donor in a cohort sampled during active COVID-19.

The rearrangement uses TRBV29-1 and TRBJ2-1, with D hard to call. Germline lookup yields CDR1 SQVTM and CDR2 ANQGSEA. Trimming left V 3 bases short and J 10 bases short, with 13 bases between. The CDR3 loop spans 12 amino acids. CDR3 sequence reads: CSVDSPGGEQFF. CDR3 sequence (DNA): TGCAGCGTTGATTCCCCTGGTGGCGAGCAGTTCTTC.

The count of this clone is one. The chain couples TRBV7-3 to TRBJ2-5; 11 nucleotides line up with TRBD1. The CDR3 consists of 16 residues. Germline V gene lookup returns CDR1 SGHTA and CDR2 FQGTGA. The junction had 6 bases not matched to a gene; V was cut back by 4 bases and J by 2 bases. The CDR3 DNA is TGTGCCAGCAGCTCATCCGGGACAGGGGGACAAGAGACCCAGTACTTC. This gives the protein CASSSSGTGGQETQYF.

This clone was observed at least ten times. V gene TRBV29-1 combines with J gene TRBJ1-1, with D maybe TRBD1 (6 bases). The CDR3 is 14 amino acids. CDR1 and CDR2 (germline): SQVTM, ANQGSEA. V was clipped by 2 bases and J by 2 bases, with 12 bases between them. The CDR3 sequence is CSVERGGLNTEAFF. CDR3 coding DNA: TGCAGCGTTGAAAGGGGGGGATTAAACACTGAAGCTTTCTTT.

The chain uses TRBV5-4 and TRBJ2-2; 13 bases line up with TRBD2. The CDR3 extends over 18 amino acids. V lost 4 bases to trimming and J lost 0 bases; unmatched junction nucleotides: 6. Germline CDR1 is SGHNT and CDR2 is YYREEE (reference sequence). CDR3 protein: CASSTRTSGSPNTGELFF. The DNA of the CDR3 is TGTGCCAGCAGCACCAGGACTAGCGGGAGTCCGAACACCGGGGAGCTGTTTTTT. Looking up the rest from reference TRBV5-4 and TRBJ2-2 gives the full variable domain: ETGVTQSPTHLIKTRGQQVTLRCSSQSGHNTVSWYQQALGQGPQFIFQYYREEENGRGNFPPRFSGLQFPNYSSELNVNALELDDSALYLCASSTRTSGSPNTGELFFGEGSRLTVL.

This rearrangement joins TRBV18 to TRBJ1-4; D is ambiguous. The ends were cut back, 3 bases at V and 7 bases at J, with 9 bases in the middle. The CDR3 is 13 residues long. The germline gives CDR1 KGHSH, CDR2 LQKENI. The CDR3 sequence: CASSPGGSEKLFF. The CDR3 coding sequence is TGTGCCAGCTCACCGGGAGGGAGTGAAAAACTGTTTTTT.

The table lists this clone with a few counts. The rearrangement joins TRBV4-2 to TRBJ2-1; 7 positions match TRBD2. The germline gives CDR1 LGHNA, CDR2 YNFKEQ. The CDR3 spans 16 residues. V was pared by 0 bases and J by 6 bases, with 8 bases of the junction left unmatched. The DNA for the CDR3 is TGTGCCAGCAGCCAAGACCCCAGCGGGAACGGCAATGAGCAGTTCTTC. This codes for CASSQDPSGNGNEQFF.

The chain combines TRBV5-1 with TRBJ2-3; TRBD1 aligns across 8 bases. V shed 6 bases and J 5 bases; nucleotides not matched to a gene: 14. From germline, CDR1 is SGHRS and CDR2 YFSETQ. The CDR3 runs 16 residues. This CDR3 is CASTPAGQGRLDTQYF. In nucleotides, the CDR3 is TGCGCCAGCACTCCAGCCGGACAGGGAAGGTTAGATACGCAGTATTTT.

CDR3: CASSLEGGSYHEQYF. For the CDR3, the DNA is TGCGCCAGCAGCTTGGAAGGCGGGAGTTACCACGAGCAGTACTTC. The V gene is TRBV5-1, the J gene TRBJ2-7; TRBD2 agrees at 7 bases. Losses at the gene ends were 0 bases for V and 5 bases for J; bases not matched to a gene: 8. The CDR3 loop spans 15 amino acids. Germline values: CDR1 SGHRS, CDR2 YFSETQ. Complete variable domain (other parts from reference TRBV5-1 and TRBJ2-7): KAGVTQTPRYLIKTRGQQVTLSCSPISGHRSVSWYQQTPGQGLQFLFEYFSETQRNKGNFPGRFSGRQFSNSRSEMNVSTLELGDSALYLCASSLEGGSYHEQYFGPGTRLTVT.

About this clone itself: At one boundary the junction diverges from the germline segment, which might be a read error. Other nucleotide sequences in the sample specify the same CDR3. The chain links TRBV28 to TRBJ2-2; D is ambiguous. The CDR3 runs 13 residues. From germline, CDR1 is MDHEN and CDR2 SYDVKM. The DNA of the CDR3 is TGTGCTAGCAGCTTTAGCCCAACCGGGGAGCTGTTTTTT. This encodes CASSFSPTGELFF.

J is TRBJ2-5 and V is TRBV5-4; D may be TRBD1 (5 bases). This CDR3 has 14 amino acids. From germline, CDR1 is SGHNT and CDR2 YYREEE (reference sequence). The V gene lost 7 bases and the J gene lost 1 base, with 14 bases spanning the gap. The CDR3 sequence: CASARAGLQETQYF. CDR3 bases: TGTGCCAGCGCCAGGGCAGGGCTCCAAGAGACCCAGTACTTC.

The chain joins TRBV5-1 to TRBJ2-1, with D possibly being TRBD2 (6 bases). Germline values: CDR1 SGHRS, CDR2 YFSETQ. The CDR3 spans 15 residues. The V gene lost 4 bases and the J gene lost 0 bases, with 11 bases spanning the gap. The CDR3 sequence: CASSVSGSSYNEQFF. The CDR3 DNA reads TGCGCCAGCAGCGTTAGCGGCAGCTCCTACAATGAGCAGTTCTTC. The full variable domain, rest sourced from reference TRBV5-1 and TRBJ2-1, is KAGVTQTPRYLIKTRGQQVTLSCSPISGHRSVSWYQQTPGQGLQFLFEYFSETQRNKGNFPGRFSGRQFSNSRSEMNVSTLELGDSALYLCASSVSGSSYNEQFFGPGTRLTVL.

This clone has only a few counts. This chain links TRBV5-1 with TRBJ1-1, with 7 nucleotides matching TRBD1. CDR3 length equals 15 residues. The V segment lost 4 bases and the J segment 1 base; nucleotides outside the gene matches: 7. CDR1 is SGHRS and CDR2 is YFSETQ in the germline V gene. The CDR3 coding sequence is TGCGCCAGCAGCCCAGGACAGGTGGCGAACACTGAAGCTTTCTTT. Translated: CASSPGQVANTEAFF.

As to this clone: The sample contains more than one DNA sequence encoding this CDR3. V is TRBV20-1 and J is TRBJ1-2; D may be TRBD1 (5 bases). V was trimmed by 6 bases and J by 8 bases, leaving 13 bases between them. The germline V gene encodes CDR1 DFQATT and CDR2 SNEGSKA (reference sequence). This CDR3 is built from 11 residues. The CDR3 reads CSAPNGGGYTF. The CDR3 DNA reads as TGCAGTGCCCCCAACGGGGGGGGCTACACCTTC.